This T cell receptor beta chain stems from a study of regulatory T cells in long-lasting Graves disease. This clonotype was counted a few times. Its target is not known. The time point here: persistent/refractory GD, antithyroid drugs over 5 years with positive TRAb. PBMC RNA served as the TCR library source. General study findings and limits: Persistent Graves' patients showed less TCR diversity than newly diagnosed patients showed.

CDR3 regions were amplified by Arm-PCR using iRepertoire HTBI primers to build TCR beta libraries. TCRdb reanalysed the multiplex PCR reads using MiXCR and keeps one entry per CDR3 protein. The sample yields about 660,000 distinct CDR3 sequences, around 30% seen once. V lost 5 bases and J 6 bases, leaving 15 bases between the germline ends. Germline lookup yields CDR1 SGHRS and CDR2 YFSETQ. The CDR3 is made up of 13 amino acids. This TCR derives from a female donor with Graves disease. Sequences were derived from peripheral blood mononuclear cells (PBMCs), sampled when the disease was refractory, from a patient treated with antithyroid drugs. This chain connects TRBV5-1 to TRBJ2-7, with D unresolved. CDR3 sequence reads: CASSTGGETEQYF. The CDR3 DNA sequence: TGCGCCAGCAGTACGGGTGGGGAAACCGAGCAGTACTTC. Looking up the rest from reference TRBV5-1 and TRBJ2-7 gives the full variable domain: KAGVTQTPRYLIKTRGQQVTLSCSPISGHRSVSWYQQTPGQGLQFLFEYFSETQRNKGNFPGRFSGRQFSNSRSEMNVSTLELGDSALYLCASSTGGETEQYFGPGTRLTVT.